The 26 T cell receptor beta chains below come from one sample, sequenced in a study of blood T cell repertoires in COVID-19. The data were produced by immunoSEQ multiplex PCR, yet TCRdb's version contains in-frame clones alone and is incomplete. The data show 190,000 or so clones, 80% to 90% seen once. What was sequenced was peripheral blood. These receptors were collected from a man aged 55-75 years who had recovered from COVID-19.

The CDR3 DNA follows: TGCGCCAGCAGCTTCAAGGGAGGGTCAGAGACCCAGTACTTC. Its protein product is CASSFKGGSETQYF. The chain couples TRBV5-1 to TRBJ2-5; 7 nucleotides align to TRBD2. This CDR3 spans 14 amino acids. The V gene's germline CDR1 is SGHRS and CDR2 YFSETQ. V was pared by 2 bases and J by 4 bases, with 5 bases of the junction left unmatched.

About this clone itself: The sample contains more than one DNA sequence encoding this CDR3. The V call is TRBV7-9, the J call TRBJ1-2; TRBD1 might be the D (6 bases). The CDR3 is 13 amino acids. Trimming shortened V by 3 bases and J by 3 bases, and 8 bases separated the two germline ends. Germline CDR1 is SEHNR and CDR2 is FQNEAQ (reference sequence). The CDR3 region has the DNA TGTGCCAGCAGCTTGACAGGCGACTATGGCTACACCTTC. This gives the protein CASSLTGDYGYTF. The whole variable domain, filled in from reference TRBV7-9 and TRBJ1-2, reads DTGVSQNPRHKITKRGQNVTFRCDPISEHNRLYWYRQTLGQGPEFLTYFQNEAQLEKSRLLSDRFSAERPKGSFSTLEIQRTEQGDSAMYLCASSLTGDYGYTFGSGTRLTVV.

The chain employs TRBV5-8 and TRBJ2-7; 7 bases map to TRBD1. V was pared by 0 bases and J by 5 bases, with 8 bases of the junction left unmatched. The germline CDR1 and CDR2 sequences are SGHTS and YDEGEE. The CDR3 has 15 residues. CDR3 loop: CASSLGDRVDHEQYF. CDR3 coding DNA: TGTGCCAGCAGCTTGGGTGACAGGGTAGACCACGAGCAGTACTTC.

This clone was observed a single time. The chain employs TRBV24-1 and TRBJ2-6; 13 nucleotides match TRBD2. With 3 bases clipped from V and 0 bases from J, the junction kept 1 base outside the gene matches. Germline loops: CDR1 KGHDR, CDR2 SFDVKD. This CDR3 has 18 amino acids. The CDR3 coding sequence is TGTGCCACCAGTGATAGACTAGCGGGAGGCTCTGGGGCCAACGTCCTGACTTTC. It yields the protein CATSDRLAGGSGANVLTF.

The chain recombines TRBV6-5 with TRBJ2-3; 11 bases line up with TRBD2. The CDR3 loop spans 15 amino acids. Looked up from germline, CDR1 is MNHEY and CDR2 is SVGAGI. The trim removed 6 bases at V and 1 base at J, leaving 3 bases unmatched. The DNA of the CDR3 is TGTGCCAGCAGCGTACTAGCGGGAGGCACAGATACGCAGTATTTT. Amino acid sequence: CASSVLAGGTDTQYF.

V gene TRBV3-1 (or the pseudogene TRBV3-2) combines with J gene TRBJ1-3; D unresolved. From germline, CDR1 is LGHDT and CDR2 YNNKEL (reference sequence). Trimming removed 2 bases at V and 4 bases at J, with 12 bases between. This CDR3 spans 15 amino acids. CDR3 nucleotide sequence: TGTGCCAGCAGCCAATGGGCCGGCTCCGGAAACACCATATATTTT. It is translated as CASSQWAGSGNTIYF.

The V gene is TRBV24-1, the J gene TRBJ2-1; 7 nucleotides agree with TRBD2. Trimming cost V 4 bases and J 0 bases; bases outside gene matches: 5. The CDR3 length is 16 residues. Germline V gene lookup returns CDR1 KGHDR and CDR2 SFDVKD. The CDR3, as DNA: TGTGCCACCAGTGACCGAAGACTAGCCTCCTACAATGAGCAGTTCTTC. Translation: CATSDRRLASYNEQFF.

J is TRBJ2-1 and V is TRBV18, with TRBD1 matching over 9 bases. Germline lookup yields CDR1 KGHSH and CDR2 LQKENI. The ends lost 3 bases at V and 5 bases at J; junction bases unmatched: 17. CDR3 length: 19 amino acids. CDR3 loop: CASSPLPGQGRQGDNEQFF. CDR3 bases: TGTGCCAGCTCACCCCTCCCTGGACAGGGGCGTCAAGGGGACAATGAGCAGTTCTTC.

This clone has just a few counts. The chain employs TRBV28 and TRBJ2-2; D might be TRBD1 (6 bases). Germline V CDR1 and CDR2: MDHEN, SYDVKM. This CDR3 comprises 15 residues. Between the trimmed V and J ends, which lost 5 bases and 2 bases, there was a span of 12 bases. CDR3 sequence reads: CASSGQILNTGELFF. The CDR3, as DNA: TGTGCCAGCAGTGGACAGATATTAAACACCGGGGAGCTGTTTTTT.

J is TRBJ2-3 and V is TRBV24-1; a possible D gene is TRBD2 (6 bases). The CDR3 has 18 amino acids. V shed 4 bases and J shed 0 bases, with 19 bases lying between them. Germline V gene data show CDR1 as KGHDR and CDR2 as SFDVKD. CDR3 DNA: TGTGCCACCAGTGACCCGAAGGCCCAGCGGGCGAGCACAGATACGCAGTATTTT. The encoded protein is CATSDPKAQRASTDTQYF.

The J gene is TRBJ2-3, the V gene TRBV5-1, with D unclear. The CDR3 totals 16 residues. The germline V and J ends were trimmed by 1 base and 0 bases, with 12 bases remaining between them. CDR1 and CDR2 from the germline V gene are SGHRS and YFSETQ. CDR3 amino acids: CASSLKPGASTDTQYF. Here the CDR3 DNA reads TGCGCCAGCAGCTTGAAACCGGGTGCTAGCACAGATACGCAGTATTTT.

V usage is TRBV6-2 or TRBV6-3 and J usage is TRBJ2-6; D perhaps matches TRBD1 (5 bases). The ends were cut back, 7 bases at V and 1 base at J, with 14 bases in the middle. CDR1 is MNHEY, CDR2 SVGEGT, per germline. The CDR3 spans 16 residues. CDR3 sequence reads: CASTPRQISGANVLTF. CDR3 coding DNA: TGTGCCAGCACCCCCCGACAGATTTCTGGGGCCAACGTCCTGACTTTC.

This chain joins TRBV19 and TRBJ1-6, with a tentative D call TRBD1 (6 bases). The CDR3 contains 15 residues. Trimming removed 7 bases from V and 6 bases from J, with 16 bases in between. CDR1 is LNHDA and CDR2 is SQIVND in the germline V gene (reference sequence). The CDR3 DNA sequence: TGTGCCAGTAAAGGGGGTTCAGGGTTTAATTCACCCCTCCACTTT. This sequence encodes CASKGGSGFNSPLHF.

The chain joins TRBV5-4 to TRBJ2-1, with unresolved D. The V end lost 0 bases, the J end lost 5 bases, and 9 bases lay between the germline ends. CDR3 length: 14 residues. CDR1 and CDR2 from the germline V gene are SGHNT and YYREEE (reference sequence). The CDR3 DNA follows: TGTGCCAGCAGCTTGGCCCAGGCTAACAATGAGCAGTTCTTC. Translation gives CASSLAQANNEQFF. Looking up the rest from reference TRBV5-4 and TRBJ2-1 gives the full variable domain: ETGVTQSPTHLIKTRGQQVTLRCSSQSGHNTVSWYQQALGQGPQFIFQYYREEENGRGNFPPRFSGLQFPNYSSELNVNALELDDSALYLCASSLAQANNEQFFGPGTRLTVL.

This clone has just a few counts. The V call is TRBV2, the J call TRBJ2-5; TRBD2 is a possible D gene (6 bases). The CDR3 length is 14 residues. Germline assignment: CDR1 SNHLY and CDR2 FYNNEI. Trimming left V 4 bases short and J 5 bases short, with 14 bases between. The DNA for the CDR3 is TGTGCCAGCAGTGTTAACTCGGGGGACGAGACCCAGTACTTC. Translating gives CASSVNSGDETQYF.

The chain joins TRBV28 to TRBJ1-4; 9 bases map to TRBD1. Trimming at V came to 6 bases and at J to 8 bases, leaving 7 bases not matched to a gene. The CDR3 has 14 residues. Germline V gene lookup returns CDR1 MDHEN and CDR2 SYDVKM. The CDR3 spells CASSTGGLSEKLFF. As DNA, the CDR3 is TGTGCCAGCAGCACAGGGGGCCTTTCCGAAAAACTGTTTTTT.

The CDR3 loop is CASSQGDRTGPYEQYF. CDR3 coding DNA: TGCGCCAGCAGCCAAGGGGACAGGACAGGTCCCTACGAGCAGTACTTC. The chain combines TRBV4-3 with TRBJ2-7, with TRBD1 matching over 8 bases. The ends lost 1 base at V and 2 bases at J; junction bases unmatched: 7. Germline V gene lookup returns CDR1 LGHNA and CDR2 YSLEER. CDR3 length: 16 residues.

The V gene is TRBV23-1, the J gene TRBJ2-5; D possibly corresponds to TRBD1 (5 bases). TRBV23-1 is an ORF for which the function is uncertain. The V end was cut by 9 bases, the J end by 1 base, with 12 bases between. The CDR3 sequence is 13 residues long. CDR3 region: CARGQGIQETQYF. The CDR3 DNA is TGCGCCAGGGGTCAGGGAATCCAAGAGACCCAGTACTTC.

V and J are TRBV10-2 and TRBJ1-6, with D uncertain. The CDR3 has 13 residues. Germline V gene sequence: CDR1 WSHSY, CDR2 SAAADI. Trimming shortened V by 10 bases and J by 5 bases, and 12 bases separated the two germline ends. CDR3 in DNA: TGCGCCACCACAGAGAGCCATAATTCACCCCTCCACTTT. This translates into CATTESHNSPLHF.

V and J are TRBV29-1 and TRBJ2-7; TRBD1 might be the D (5 bases). The germline V and J ends were trimmed by 8 bases and 3 bases, with 32 bases remaining between them. Germline V lookup: CDR1 SQVTM, CDR2 ANQGSEA. The CDR3 contains 18 residues. CDR3: CSPRVWATEQNLDYEQYF. DNA of the CDR3: TGCAGCCCCAGGGTGTGGGCCACTGAACAGAATTTAGACTACGAGCAGTACTTC.

The chain uses TRBV6-1 and TRBJ1-6, with D tentatively TRBD1 (6 bases). The V end was cut by 2 bases, the J end by 10 bases, with 12 bases between. Germline CDR1 reads MNHNS; CDR2 reads SASEGT. The CDR3 extends over 14 amino acids. The CDR3 DNA follows: TGTGCCAGCAGTGAATGGGGGCCGAGGTCACCCCTCCACTTT. As protein: CASSEWGPRSPLHF.

CDR3: CASSPRTSYGYTF. The CDR3 coding sequence is TGTGCCAGCAGCCCTAGGACAAGCTATGGCTACACCTTC. This sequence joins TRBV11-2 and TRBJ1-2; D possibly corresponds to TRBD1 (5 bases). In germline, CDR1 is SGHAT, CDR2 FQNNGV. V shed 5 bases and J shed 4 bases, with 11 bases lying between them. This CDR3 contains 13 residues.

This clone was seen more than once but under ten times. The chain employs TRBV14 and TRBJ2-2; 9 bases line up with TRBD1. V lost 3 bases to trimming and J lost 5 bases; unmatched junction nucleotides: 4. The CDR3 covers 15 residues. CDR1 SGHDN and CDR2 FVKESK come from the germline V gene. CDR3 sequence reads: CASSHGQGTTGELFF. The DNA for the CDR3 is TGTGCCAGCAGCCACGGACAGGGGACAACCGGGGAGCTGTTTTTT.

The CDR3 sequence: CASSLSQGAAYGYTF. CDR3 sequence (DNA): TGTGCCAGCAGCTTAAGCCAGGGGGCCGCCTATGGCTACACCTTC. V is TRBV7-9 and J is TRBJ1-2, with 8 bases aligning to TRBD1. V lost 2 bases to trimming and J lost 4 bases; unmatched junction nucleotides: 6. The CDR3 consists of 15 residues. Germline V CDR1 and CDR2: SEHNR, FQNEAQ (reference sequence).

V usage is TRBV19 and J usage is TRBJ2-7; 7 bases map to TRBD1. V gave up 6 bases and J gave up 0 bases; unmatched junction bases: 8. This CDR3 is built from 15 residues. Germline V gene lookup returns CDR1 LNHDA and CDR2 SQIVND (reference sequence). CDR3 loop: CASRGGQSSSYEQYF. The DNA of the CDR3 is TGTGCCAGTAGAGGGGGACAGAGTAGCTCCTACGAGCAGTACTTC.

The chain couples TRBV15 to TRBJ2-7, with 9 bases matching TRBD2. This CDR3 contains 15 residues. Germline CDR1 and CDR2: LNHNV and YYDKDF (reference sequence). J lost 3 bases, V lost 3 bases, and 6 bases had no gene match. The CDR3 loop reads CATSRASGAYYEQYF. DNA for the CDR3: TGTGCCACCAGCAGGGCTAGCGGGGCTTACTACGAGCAGTACTTC.